A selection of T cell receptor beta chains follows, all from one sample in a study of T cells in Graves' hyperthyroidism and ophthalmopathy. TCRdb analysed the multiplex PCR reads with MiXCR anew, one entry per CDR3 protein. The data show about 24,000 distinct CDR3 sequences, 45% to 55% seen once. The sample comprised blood. These TCRs come from a woman between 40 and 55 years old with Graves' hyperthyroidism that later progressed to Graves' ophthalmopathy. Both conserved end residues are part of each CDR3. D genes are given only for firm matches. Where a row states a size, it is once, few, many or the class of an expanded clone; other rows omit it.

J gene | V gene | clone size | D gene | CDR3 DNA | CDR3 protein
TRBJ2-2 | TRBV2 | medium-sized | NA | TGTGCCAGCAGCGACAGCGTCGGCACCGGGGAGCTGTTTTTT | CASSDSVGTGELFF
TRBJ1-4 | TRBV5-1 | many | TRBD1 | TGCGCCAGCAGCTGGGACAGCCGGAATGAAAAACTGTTTTTT | CASSWDSRNEKLFF
TRBJ1-1 | TRBV7-2 | NA | NA | TGTGCCAGCAGTCAAGAGAACACTGAAGCTTTCTTT | CASSQENTEAFF
TRBJ2-7 | TRBV24-1 | NA | TRBD2 | TGTGCCACCAGTGAAAGCGGGAGCTCCTACGAGCAGTACTTC | CATSESGSSYEQYF
TRBJ2-5 | TRBV9 | NA | NA | TGTGCCAGCAGCGCCCCTGACAGAGAGACCCAGTACTTC | CASSAPDRETQYF
TRBJ1-5 | TRBV2 | medium-sized | TRBD1 | TGTGCCAGCAGTCTAAGAGAACAGGGGGCAGGTCAGCCCCAGCATTTT | CASSLREQGAGQPQHF
TRBJ2-2 | TRBV7-9 | NA | NA | TGTGCCAGCAGCAGCACTAGTGGGGATGCTTCCGGGGAGCCGTTTTTT | CASSSTSGDASGEPFF
TRBJ2-7 | TRBV20-1 | NA | NA | TGTAGTGCTAGTACTGCAGGGGTTTCCTACGAGCAGTACTTC | CSASTAGVSYEQYF
TRBJ2-7 | TRBV7-6 | NA | TRBD2 | TGTGCCAGCAGCTTAGGGACTAGCGGAATACCCTACGAGCAGTACTTC | CASSLGTSGIPYEQYF
TRBJ2-1 | TRBV2 | NA | TRBD2 | TGTGCCGGCAGTGAAAAGCGGGAGAGGAATGAGCAGTTCTTC | CAGSEKRERNEQFF
TRBJ2-7 | TRBV6-2/TRBV6-3 | many | NA | TGTGCCAGCGGAATAGGACTTTCCTACGAGCAGTACTTC | CASGIGLSYEQYF
TRBJ2-7 | TRBV2 | NA | NA | TGTGCCAGCAGTGAAGGCAGGGGTAGCTCCTACGAGCAGTACTTC | CASSEGRGSSYEQYF
TRBJ2-1 | TRBV19 | medium-sized | NA | TGTGCCAGTAGTAAACTAAATGAGCAGTTCTTC | CASSKLNEQFF
TRBJ2-1 | TRBV15 | NA | TRBD2 | TGTGCCACCAGCAGGATAGCGGGAGGAGCTAATGAGCAGTTCTTC | CATSRIAGGANEQFF
TRBJ2-1 | TRBV20-1 | few | NA | TGCGGTGCTAGAGATCTGCGACTAGACTACAATGAGCGGTTCTTC | CGARDLRLDYNERFF
TRBJ2-1 | TRBV4-3 | NA | TRBD2 | TGCGCCAGCAGCCAAGCCCCTTCGGGACTAGGGGGGTACAATGAGCAGTTCTTC | CASSQAPSGLGGYNEQFF
TRBJ2-2 | TRBV5-6 | many | TRBD1 | TGTGCCAGCAGCTTGACCAGGGGGCTTGTCGGGGAGCTGTTTTTT | CASSLTRGLVGELFF
TRBJ2-7 | TRBV6-1 | many | NA | TGTGCCAGCAGTGAAGCCCTGGCTAGCGCCTACGAGCAGTACTTC | CASSEALASAYEQYF
TRBJ2-2 | TRBV19 | NA | NA | TGTGCCAGTAGTATTCAGGGTTTGGACACCGGGGAGCTGTTTTTT | CASSIQGLDTGELFF
TRBJ1-1 | TRBV6-5 | few | NA | TGTGCCAGCATTAGGGGCAGCAAGAACACTGAAGCTTTCTTT | CASIRGSKNTEAFF
TRBJ1-2 | TRBV10-3 | NA | NA | TGTGCCATCAGTGCAACAGGGTCAGCTGGCTACACCTTC | CAISATGSAGYTF
TRBJ2-7 | TRBV4-1 | medium-sized | TRBD1 | TGCGCCAGCAGACCGGGACAGGGGGCGAGAGAGCAGTACTTC | CASRPGQGAREQYF
TRBJ1-4 | TRBV5-1 | NA | NA | TGCGCTGGCAGCTTGGGCCCGCCGGCCAATGAAAAACTGTTTTTT | CAGSLGPPANEKLFF
TRBJ2-5 | TRBV6-2/TRBV6-3 | NA | NA | TGTGCCAGCAGTTACTCGATACTAGCTGGTAATCAAGAGACCCAGTACTTC | CASSYSILAGNQETQYF
TRBJ2-7 | TRBV20-1 | medium-sized | TRBD2 | TGCAGTGCTGGCAACCTAGCGGGAGGCGAGCAGTACTTC | CSAGNLAGGEQYF
TRBJ2-3 | TRBV28 | many | TRBD2 | TGTGCCACCGACTCTAGCGGGAGTCCCACAGATACGCAGTATTTT | CATDSSGSPTDTQYF
TRBJ2-3 | TRBV5-1 | NA | NA | TGCGCCAGCTCTACCCAGGGGGAGGGAGATACGCAGTATTTT | CASSTQGEGDTQYF
TRBJ1-1 | TRBV27 | many | NA | TGTGCCAGCACCTCGACAGGGAACACTGAAGCTTTCTTT | CASTSTGNTEAFF
TRBJ1-1 | TRBV2 | NA | NA | TGTGCCAGGCGGGCAGTAAGCACTGAAGCTTTCTTT | CARRAVSTEAFF
TRBJ2-1 | TRBV7-9 | NA | TRBD1 | TGTGCCAGCAGCCCAGCCGGGACAGGGACGCACGGCTACAATGAGCAGTTCTTC | CASSPAGTGTHGYNEQFF
TRBJ2-7 | TRBV4-1 | NA | TRBD2 | TGCGCCAGCAGCCAAGCGGTAGCGGGGAGGGCTCGAGAGCAGTACTTC | CASSQAVAGRAREQYF
TRBJ2-7 | TRBV9 | NA | NA | TGTGCCAGCAGCGTAGGGGACACATACGAGCAGTACTTC | CASSVGDTYEQYF
TRBJ1-1 | TRBV27 | many | NA | TGTGCCAGCAGTCGTACAGGGAGGGTATACACTGAAGCTTTCTTT | CASSRTGRVYTEAFF
TRBJ1-1 | TRBV2 | NA | NA | TGTGCCAGCAACTTTAATCCCCAAAGCACTGAAGCTTTCTTT | CASNFNPQSTEAFF
TRBJ2-3 | TRBV28 | many | TRBD2 | TGTGCCAGCAGTTTTTGGCGGGAGATCCCGTATTTT | CASSFWREIPYF
TRBJ2-7 | TRBV7-9 | NA | NA | TGTGCCAGCAGCTTAGGGCTCGCTAGCGACTCCTACGAGCAGTACTTC | CASSLGLASDSYEQYF
TRBJ2-7 | TRBV2 | NA | TRBD1 | TGTGCCAGCTCACCGGGACAGGGGCTCGAGCAGTACTTC | CASSPGQGLEQYF
TRBJ2-6 | TRBV5-1 | many | TRBD1 | TGCGCCAGCAGCTTGAGAGGGGGCGAAGAACCTGGGGCCAACGTCCTGACTTTC | CASSLRGGEEPGANVLTF
TRBJ2-7 | TRBV2 | NA | NA | TGTGCCAGCAGTGGTTGGGGGGGCCTATCCTACGAGCAGTACTTC | CASSGWGGLSYEQYF
TRBJ2-7 | TRBV2 | medium-sized | NA | TGTGCCAGCAGACTGACAAGCCAGTCAACCTACGAGCAGTACTTC | CASRLTSQSTYEQYF
TRBJ2-1 | TRBV29-1 | medium-sized | TRBD2 | TGCAGCGTTGAAAAGGGCGGGAGAGGTGAGCAGTTCTTC | CSVEKGGRGEQFF
TRBJ1-1 | TRBV7-9 | NA | NA | TGTGCCAGCAGCCCGACGCCGGGAAATCGAGTTAGGACTGAAGCTTTCTTT | CASSPTPGNRVRTEAFF
TRBJ1-2 | TRBV6-5 | once | TRBD1 | TGTGCCAGCAGTTCCGGGACAGGGAACGGCTACACCTTC | CASSSGTGNGYTF
TRBJ1-1 | TRBV20-1 | few | NA | TGCAGTGCTAGGGCCCGTATGAGGGGAAGCAACACTGAAGCTTTCTTT | CSARARMRGSNTEAFF
TRBJ1-4 | TRBV5-1 | medium-sized | NA | TGCGCCAGCAGCTTGCTTCAGGGATCAGTGCTGTTTTTT | CASSLLQGSVLFF
TRBJ2-7 | TRBV10-1 | NA | NA | TGCGCCAGCAGTGAGTCGGGCAGCGAGCAGTACTTC | CASSESGSEQYF
TRBJ2-1 | TRBV7-2 | few | NA | TGTGCCAGCAGCTCAGACCCCACCTACAATGAGCAGTTCTTC | CASSSDPTYNEQFF
TRBJ2-5 | TRBV5-1 | NA | NA | TGCGCCAGCAGCTTAGATTTGATGTGGGGTGATAGCCAGTACTTC | CASSLDLMWGDSQYF
TRBJ2-7 | TRBV20-1 | few | TRBD2 | TGCAGTGCTGGGATAGCGGGAGGCAACGAGCAGTACTTC | CSAGIAGGNEQYF
TRBJ2-5 | TRBV5-6 | NA | NA | TGTGCCAGCAGCTTTGGGACAAAGTACCAAGAGACCCAGTACTTC | CASSFGTKYQETQYF
TRBJ2-5 | TRBV6-5 | many | NA | TGTGCCAGCAGTTACTTGAGCGGAGGGGGTGAGACCCAGTACTTC | CASSYLSGGGETQYF
TRBJ1-6 | TRBV6-5 | once | TRBD1 | TGTGCCAGCAGTTACGATGGGACAGGGCGTAATTCACCCCTCCACTTT | CASSYDGTGRNSPLHF
TRBJ2-7 | TRBV20-1 | NA | TRBD2 | TGCAGTGCGGAGACTAGCGATGCCTACGAGCAGTACTTC | CSAETSDAYEQYF
TRBJ2-1 | TRBV7-9 | NA | TRBD2 | TGTGCCAGCAGCTTAGACGCGGGAGGGCCTAATGAGCAGTTCTTC | CASSLDAGGPNEQFF
TRBJ2-3 | TRBV19 | many | TRBD1 | TGTGCCAGTAGTAGCCCCTGGACAGGGGATACGCAGTATTTT | CASSSPWTGDTQYF
TRBJ2-3 | TRBV7-7 | medium-sized | TRBD2 | TGTGCTAGCAGCGTCACGACTAGCGGGGGGAAAGATACGCAGTATTTT | CASSVTTSGGKDTQYF
TRBJ2-2 | TRBV7-9 | once | NA | TGTGCCAGCAGCCGTACGACCGGGGAGCTGTTTTTT | CASSRTTGELFF
TRBJ2-7 | TRBV11-1 | NA | TRBD1 | TGTGCCAGCAGCTTAAACAGGGGGCTCTACGAGCAGTACTTC | CASSLNRGLYEQYF